This T cell receptor (beta chain) was captured by sequencing in a study of shared clonotypes between healthy human individuals. Study information: Ranging from 18 to 49 in age, donors were a couple of women and a few men.

Points from the study as a whole: Blood alone was sampled, and tissue repertoires likely differ.

Each subset's genomic DNA was shared equally among a number of immunoSEQ plates. The unsorted PBMC sample used ten immunoSEQ deep assay plates. TCRdb's table, derived via immunoSEQ multiplex PCR, lists solely in-frame clones and lacks some. This sample has 530,000 or so clones; almost 80% occur once, and the top ten carry approximately 13%. Germline V lookup: CDR1 MDHEN, CDR2 SYDVKM. The CDR3 runs 11 residues. Deletions cut 4 bases from V and 5 bases from J, with 3 bases between. Points on this clone: Its antigen is not identified.

This chain connects TRBV28 to TRBJ2-1; no firm D call. The specimen was PBMCs. The origin of this receptor is a woman aged 35 to 49 in good health. Some clones in this sample may be carry-over from other donors' samples. CDR3 residues: CASSSHNEQFF. CDR3 nucleotide sequence: TGTGCCAGCAGTTCCCACAATGAGCAGTTCTTC.